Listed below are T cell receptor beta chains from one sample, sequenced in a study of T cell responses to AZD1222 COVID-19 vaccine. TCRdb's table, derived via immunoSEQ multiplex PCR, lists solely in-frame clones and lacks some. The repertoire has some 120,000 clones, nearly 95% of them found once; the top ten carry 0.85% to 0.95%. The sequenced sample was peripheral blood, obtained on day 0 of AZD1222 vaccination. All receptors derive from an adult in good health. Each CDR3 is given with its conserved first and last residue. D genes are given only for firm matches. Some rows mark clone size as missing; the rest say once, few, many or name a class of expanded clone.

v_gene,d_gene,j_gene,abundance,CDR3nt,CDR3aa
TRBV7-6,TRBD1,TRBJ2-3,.,TGTGCCAGCAGCTTAGCGGACAGGCTTAGCACAGATACGCAGTATTTT,CASSLADRLSTDTQYF
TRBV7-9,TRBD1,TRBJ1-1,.,TGTGCCAGCAGCCGCGACAGGGGGCAAGAGCGAGCTTTCTTT,CASSRDRGQERAFF
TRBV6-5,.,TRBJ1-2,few,TGTGCCAGCATCGTAACGGACTATGGCTACACCTTC,CASIVTDYGYTF
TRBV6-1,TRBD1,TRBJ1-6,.,TGTGCCAGCAGTGCTCACTCAGGGGGCACCGGTTCACCCCTCCACTTT,CASSAHSGGTGSPLHF
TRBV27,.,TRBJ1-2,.,TGTGCCAGCAGCCAGGGGATGGCCATGGGTGTCTATGGCTACACCTTC,CASSQGMAMGVYGYTF
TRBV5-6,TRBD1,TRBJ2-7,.,TGTGCCAGCAGCTTGAAAGGGACAGAGTTCTACGAGCAGTACTTC,CASSLKGTEFYEQYF
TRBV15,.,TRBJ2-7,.,TGTGCCACCAGCTTCTTTGAGGAGAGCTCCTACGAGCAGTACTTC,CATSFFEESSYEQYF
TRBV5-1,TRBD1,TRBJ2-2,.,TGCGCCAGCAGCCCCGGGACAGGGAAGCTGGACGGGGAGCTGTTTTTT,CASSPGTGKLDGELFF
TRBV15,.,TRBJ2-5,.,TGTGCCACCAGCGGTCGAGGGGGTTACGAGACCCAGTACTTC,CATSGRGGYETQYF
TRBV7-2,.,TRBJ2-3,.,TGTGCCAGCAGCTTAGGGACTCCTGGTCTCGATACGCAGTATTTT,CASSLGTPGLDTQYF
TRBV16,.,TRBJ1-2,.,TGTGCCAGCAGCCTAGGTGCGTCAGGTGGTAACTATGGCTACACCTTC,CASSLGASGGNYGYTF
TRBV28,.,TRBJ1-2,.,TGTGCCAGCGTGGACAGCACCAACTATGGCTACACCTTC,CASVDSTNYGYTF
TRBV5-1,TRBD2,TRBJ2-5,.,TGCGCCAGCAGCCCCCGGGGGAGCGGGGGGCCCGAGACCCAGTACTTC,CASSPRGSGGPETQYF
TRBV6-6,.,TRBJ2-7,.,TGTGCCACCACGATCCGGGACGTATCCTACGAGCAGTACTTC,CATTIRDVSYEQYF
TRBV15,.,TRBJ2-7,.,TGTGCCACCAGCAGAGGATACGAGCAGTACTTC,CATSRGYEQYF
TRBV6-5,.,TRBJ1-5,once,TGTGCCAGCAGTTACGATAGTTACAATCAGCCCCAGCATTTT,CASSYDSYNQPQHF
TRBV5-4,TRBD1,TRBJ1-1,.,TGTGCCAGCAGCACTAGACAGGGTGGGTTTGTTGCTTTCTTT,CASSTRQGGFVAFF
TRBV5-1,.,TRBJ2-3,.,TGCGCCAGCAGCTTGTATAGCGCCACAGATACGCAGTATTTT,CASSLYSATDTQYF
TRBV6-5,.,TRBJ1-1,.,TGTGCCAGCAGACCGAACACTGAAGCTTTCTTT,CASRPNTEAFF
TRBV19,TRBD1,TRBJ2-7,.,TGTGCCAGTAGGGCAGGGGACAGGGGATCCTACGAGCAGTACTTC,CASRAGDRGSYEQYF
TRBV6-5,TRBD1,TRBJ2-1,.,TGTGCCAGCAGCCATGGGACAGATCTGTACAATGAGCAGTTCTTC,CASSHGTDLYNEQFF
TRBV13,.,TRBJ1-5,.,TGTGCCAGCAGCTTAGACCCCGAACAGCCCCAGCATTTT,CASSLDPEQPQHF
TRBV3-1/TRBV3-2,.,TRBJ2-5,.,TGTGCCAGCAAGGCGGGCGAAGAGACCCAGTACTTC,CASKAGEETQYF
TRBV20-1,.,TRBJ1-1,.,TGCAGTGCTACAGTGAACACTGAAGCTTTCTTT,CSATVNTEAFF
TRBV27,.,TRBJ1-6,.,TGTGCCAGCAGCCCTCAACAGGGTTCCTATAATTCACCCCTCCACTTT,CASSPQQGSYNSPLHF
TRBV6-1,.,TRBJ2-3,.,TGTGCCAGCAGTGAAGGGTGGGGGGGCCGAGGCACAGATACGCAGTATTTT,CASSEGWGGRGTDTQYF
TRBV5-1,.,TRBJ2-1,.,TGCGCCAGCAGCTTGGGAAGGGTTGAGCAGTTCTTC,CASSLGRVEQFF
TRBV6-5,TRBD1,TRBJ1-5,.,TGTGCCAGCAGAAGTTCCGGGACAGCTTATCAGCCCCAGCATTTT,CASRSSGTAYQPQHF
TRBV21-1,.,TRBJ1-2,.,TGTGCCAGCAGCAAAGCCGGGACAGGGGGCGCAACGAGAGGCTACACCTTC,CASSKAGTGGATRGYTF
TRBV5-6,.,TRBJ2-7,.,TGTGCCAGCAGCTTAGATCTCTCCTACGAGCAGTACTTC,CASSLDLSYEQYF
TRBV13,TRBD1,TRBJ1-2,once,TGTGCCAGCAGCCTACCACCGGGACAGGGGTCGGATGACTATGGCTACACCTTC,CASSLPPGQGSDDYGYTF
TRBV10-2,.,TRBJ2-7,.,TGCGCCAGCAGTGAGTCGAAGGCTAGCTACAGGTACGAGCAGTACTTC,CASSESKASYRYEQYF
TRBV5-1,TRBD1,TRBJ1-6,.,TGCGCCAGCAGCTTGGGACAGGGGTTAGGTAATTCACCCCTCCACTTT,CASSLGQGLGNSPLHF
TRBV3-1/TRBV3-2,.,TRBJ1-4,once,TGTGCCAGCAGCCTTGGAACCGTCGGCCTGTTTTTT,CASSLGTVGLFF
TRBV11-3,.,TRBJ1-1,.,TGTGCCAGCAGCTTCACCCGGACGACTGAAGCTTTCTTT,CASSFTRTTEAFF
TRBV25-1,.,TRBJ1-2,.,TGTGCCAGCAGTTTCCTTGGAGGCTACACCTTC,CASSFLGGYTF
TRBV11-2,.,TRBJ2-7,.,TGTGCCAGCAGCCCGGGTTGGTCCTACGAGCAGTACTTC,CASSPGWSYEQYF
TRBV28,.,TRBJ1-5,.,TGTGCCACCCGCGATGGTAATCAGCCCCAGCATTTT,CATRDGNQPQHF
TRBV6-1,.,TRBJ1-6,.,TGTGCCAGCAGTGATAGTCAGGGGTGGAATTCACCCCTCCACTTT,CASSDSQGWNSPLHF
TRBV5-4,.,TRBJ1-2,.,TGTGCCAGCAGCTTGGCCCTCAGGGACCATGGCTACACCTTC,CASSLALRDHGYTF
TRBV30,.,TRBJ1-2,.,TGTGCCTGTCAGGCTGGGGGCACAGGTGGCTACACCTTC,CACQAGGTGGYTF
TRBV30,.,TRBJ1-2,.,TGTGCCTGGATTTCCCCAGGGCATCACTATGGCTACACCTTC,CAWISPGHHYGYTF
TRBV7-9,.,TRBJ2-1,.,TGTGCCAGCAGCCCAGAGGACGTGAGCGATGAGCAGTTCTTC,CASSPEDVSDEQFF
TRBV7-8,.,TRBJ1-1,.,TGTGCCAGCAGCTTCGTCAGGGGCACTGAAGCTTTCTTT,CASSFVRGTEAFF
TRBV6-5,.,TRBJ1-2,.,TGTGCCAGCAGTTACTCGAGTGGGAGCCTCGGCTATGGCTACACCTTC,CASSYSSGSLGYGYTF
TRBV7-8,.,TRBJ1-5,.,TGTGCCAGCAGCTTAGACAGGGCACAACAGCCCCAGCATTTT,CASSLDRAQQPQHF